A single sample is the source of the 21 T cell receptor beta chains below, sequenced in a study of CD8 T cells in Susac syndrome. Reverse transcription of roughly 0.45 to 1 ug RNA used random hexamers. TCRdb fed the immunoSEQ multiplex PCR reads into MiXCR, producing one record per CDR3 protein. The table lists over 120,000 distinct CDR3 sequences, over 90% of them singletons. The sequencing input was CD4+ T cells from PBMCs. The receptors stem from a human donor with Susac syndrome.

The CDR3 nucleotides read TGCGCCAGCAGCTTGGGACAGGGGGCCCGTACGGGCTACACCTTC. Translation: CASSLGQGARTGYTF. The chain combines TRBV5-1 with TRBJ1-2, with 10 bases matching TRBD1. Trimming cost V 0 bases and J 8 bases; bases outside gene matches: 7. The CDR3 totals 15 residues. Germline loops: CDR1 SGHRS, CDR2 YFSETQ.

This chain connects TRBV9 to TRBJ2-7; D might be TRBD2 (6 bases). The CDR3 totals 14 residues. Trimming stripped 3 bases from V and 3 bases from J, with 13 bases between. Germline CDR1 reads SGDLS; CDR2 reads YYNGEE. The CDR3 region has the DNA TGTGCCAGCAGCGGGGGACTCACAAGCTACGAGCAGTACTTC. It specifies CASSGGLTSYEQYF.

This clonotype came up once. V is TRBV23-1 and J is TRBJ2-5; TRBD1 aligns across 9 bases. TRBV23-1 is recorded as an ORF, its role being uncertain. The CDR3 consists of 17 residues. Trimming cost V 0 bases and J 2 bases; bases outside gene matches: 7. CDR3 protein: CASSQSSGQGGQETQYF. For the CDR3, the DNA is TGCGCCAGCAGTCAATCATCGGGACAGGGTGGTCAAGAGACCCAGTACTTC.

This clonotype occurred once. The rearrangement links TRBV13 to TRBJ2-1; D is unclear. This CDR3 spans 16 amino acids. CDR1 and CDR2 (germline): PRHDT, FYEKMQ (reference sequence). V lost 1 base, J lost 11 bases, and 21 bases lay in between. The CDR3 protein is CASSLERSFLGFQQFF. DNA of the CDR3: TGTGCCAGCAGCTTAGAACGTAGCTTTTTAGGATTTCAGCAGTTCTTC.

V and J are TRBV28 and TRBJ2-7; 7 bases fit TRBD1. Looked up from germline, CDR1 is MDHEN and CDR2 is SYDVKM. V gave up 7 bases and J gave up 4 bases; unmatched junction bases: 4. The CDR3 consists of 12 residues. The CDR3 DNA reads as TGTGCCAGCAATTACAGGGGATACGAGCAGTACTTC. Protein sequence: CASNYRGYEQYF.

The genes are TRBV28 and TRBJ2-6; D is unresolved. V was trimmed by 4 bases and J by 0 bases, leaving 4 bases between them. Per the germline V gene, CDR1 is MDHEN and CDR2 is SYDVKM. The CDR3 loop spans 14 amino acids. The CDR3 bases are TGTGCCAGCAGTTCCACCTCTGGGGCCAACGTCCTGACTTTC. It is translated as CASSSTSGANVLTF.

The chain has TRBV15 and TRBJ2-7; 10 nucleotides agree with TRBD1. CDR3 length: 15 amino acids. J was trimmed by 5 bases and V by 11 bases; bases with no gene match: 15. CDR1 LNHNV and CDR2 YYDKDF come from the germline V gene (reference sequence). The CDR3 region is CAAGRAGDRGDEQYF. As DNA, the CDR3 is TGTGCCGCTGGCAGAGCGGGGGACAGGGGCGACGAGCAGTACTTC. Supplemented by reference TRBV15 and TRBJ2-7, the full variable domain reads DAMVIQNPRYQVTQFGKPVTLSCSQTLNHNVMYWYQQKSSQAPKLLFHYYDKDFNNEADTPDNFQSRRPNTSFCFLDIRSPGLGDTAMYLCAAGRAGDRGDEQYFGPGTRLTVT.

This CDR3 reads CASGDPWDQEQFF. CDR3 sequence (DNA): TGTGCTAGTGGTGACCCTTGGGACCAAGAGCAGTTCTTC. This chain uses TRBV12-5 with TRBJ2-1; either TRBD1 or TRBD2 may supply D (5 bases each). Trimming pared 5 bases from V and 10 bases from J, leaving 15 bases between. Germline V CDR1 and CDR2: LGHNT, FRNRAP. There are 13 residues in the CDR3. The full variable domain, in which reference TRBV12-5 and TRBJ2-1 provide the parts outside the CDR3, is DARVTQTPRHKVTEMGQEVTMRCQPILGHNTVFWYRQTMMQGLELLAYFRNRAPLDDSGMPKDRFSAEMPDATLATLKIQPSEPRDSAVYFCASGDPWDQEQFFGPGTRLTVL.

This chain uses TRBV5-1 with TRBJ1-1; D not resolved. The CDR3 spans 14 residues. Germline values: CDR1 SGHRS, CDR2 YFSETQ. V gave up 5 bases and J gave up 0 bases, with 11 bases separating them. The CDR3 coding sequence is TGCGCCAGCAGGCCAGAAAGAATGAACACTGAAGCTTTCTTT. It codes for CASRPERMNTEAFF.

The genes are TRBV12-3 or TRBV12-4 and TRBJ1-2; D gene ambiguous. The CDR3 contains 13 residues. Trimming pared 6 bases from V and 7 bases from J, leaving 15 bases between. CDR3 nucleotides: TGTGCCAGCAGGATTGACCCCGCCGGTGGCTACACCTTC. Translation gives CASRIDPAGGYTF.

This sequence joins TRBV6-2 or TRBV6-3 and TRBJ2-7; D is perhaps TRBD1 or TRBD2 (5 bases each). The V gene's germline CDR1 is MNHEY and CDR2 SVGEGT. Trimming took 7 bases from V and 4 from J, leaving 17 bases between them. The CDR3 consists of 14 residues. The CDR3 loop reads CASNSGTTPYEQYF. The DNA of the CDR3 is TGTGCCAGCAATTCCGGGACCACGCCTTACGAGCAGTACTTC.

The CDR3 DNA sequence: TGTGCCGGCAAAAACACTGAAGCTTTCTTT. As protein: CAGKNTEAFF. V is TRBV30 and J is TRBJ1-1; D not certain. The germline CDR1 and CDR2 sequences are GTSNPN and SVGIG (reference sequence). The CDR3 spans 10 residues. V was cut by 8 bases and J by 2 bases, with 6 bases left in between.

Written as DNA, the CDR3 is TGCAGTGCTGTCCAGGGGGCTGGATGGAACGAGCAGTACTTC. Amino acid sequence: CSAVQGAGWNEQYF. This rearrangement joins TRBV20-1 to TRBJ2-7, with TRBD1 matching over 8 bases. This CDR3 spans 14 amino acids. Looked up from germline, CDR1 is DFQATT and CDR2 is SNEGSKA (reference sequence). V dropped 5 bases and J dropped 5; count of bases not matched to a gene: 11.

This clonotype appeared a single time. DNA of the CDR3: TGTGCCAGCAGTTTCCGACTAGCGGGAACCTACAATGAGCAGTTCTTC. Its translation: CASSFRLAGTYNEQFF. This chain connects TRBV12-3 or TRBV12-4 to TRBJ2-1, with 11 bases fitting TRBD2. V was clipped by 3 bases and J by 2 bases; unmatched bases: 3. This CDR3 has 16 amino acids.

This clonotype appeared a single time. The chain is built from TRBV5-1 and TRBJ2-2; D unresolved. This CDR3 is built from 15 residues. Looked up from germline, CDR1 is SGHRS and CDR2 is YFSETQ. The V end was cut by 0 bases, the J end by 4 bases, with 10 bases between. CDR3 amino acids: CASSLALIGTGELFF. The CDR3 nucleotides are TGCGCCAGCAGCTTGGCTCTAATAGGCACCGGGGAGCTGTTTTTT.

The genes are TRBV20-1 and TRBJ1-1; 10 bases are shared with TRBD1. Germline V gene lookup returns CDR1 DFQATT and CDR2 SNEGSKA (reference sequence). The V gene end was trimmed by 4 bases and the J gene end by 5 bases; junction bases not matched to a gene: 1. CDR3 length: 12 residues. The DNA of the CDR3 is TGCAGTGCTATGGGACAGGGGACTGAAGCTTTCTTT. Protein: CSAMGQGTEAFF.

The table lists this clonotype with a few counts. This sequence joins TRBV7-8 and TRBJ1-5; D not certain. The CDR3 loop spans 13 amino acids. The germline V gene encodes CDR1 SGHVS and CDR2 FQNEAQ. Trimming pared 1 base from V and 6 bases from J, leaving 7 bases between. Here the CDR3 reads CASSLEPPQPQHF. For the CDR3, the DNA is TGTGCCAGCAGCTTAGAGCCCCCTCAGCCCCAGCATTTT.

For the CDR3, the DNA is TGTGCCACCAGCAGAGATGAGACCCAGTACTTC. Its translation is CATSRDETQYF. The chain links TRBV15 to TRBJ2-5; D not resolved. Per germline, CDR1 LNHNV and CDR2 YYDKDF (reference sequence). There are 11 residues in the CDR3. V shed 0 bases and J shed 5 bases, with 1 base lying between them.

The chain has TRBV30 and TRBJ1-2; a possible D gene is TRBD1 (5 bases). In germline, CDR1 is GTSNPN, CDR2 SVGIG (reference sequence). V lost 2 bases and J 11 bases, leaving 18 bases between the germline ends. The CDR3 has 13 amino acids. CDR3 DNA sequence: TGTGCCTGGAGTATGACAGCTCCCCGCGGTTACACCTTC. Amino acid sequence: CAWSMTAPRGYTF. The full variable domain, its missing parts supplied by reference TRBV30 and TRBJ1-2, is SQTIHQWPATLVQPVGSPLSLECTVEGTSNPNLYWYRQAAGRGLQLLFYSVGIGQISSEVPQNLSASRPQDRQFILSSKKLLLSDSGFYLCAWSMTAPRGYTFGSGTRLTVV.

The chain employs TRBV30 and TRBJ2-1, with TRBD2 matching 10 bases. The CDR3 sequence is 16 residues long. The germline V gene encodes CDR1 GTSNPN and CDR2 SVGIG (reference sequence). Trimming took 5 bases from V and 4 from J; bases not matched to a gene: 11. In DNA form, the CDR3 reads TGTGCCTGGGTCCGGGGGGGGACTAGCGCTTACAATGAGCAGTTCTTC. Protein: CAWVRGGTSAYNEQFF.

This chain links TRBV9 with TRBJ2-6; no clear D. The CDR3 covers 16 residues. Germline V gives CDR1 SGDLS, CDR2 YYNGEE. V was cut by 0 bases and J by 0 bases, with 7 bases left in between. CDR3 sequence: CASSVGVNSGANVLTF. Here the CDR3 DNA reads TGTGCCAGCAGCGTAGGGGTGAACTCTGGGGCCAACGTCCTGACTTTC.